This T cell receptor beta chain was identified during a study of response to subunit inactivated influenza vaccine. Regarding the study as a whole: New T cells are recruited in small numbers by each seasonal influenza vaccination, according to the authors' suggestion.

TCRdb recomputed calls from the RT-PCR reads with MiXCR, one row per CDR3 protein. Among hundreds of thousands of distinct CDR3 sequences, over 11% were seen once, and the ten largest hold 6% to 8%. In the case of this clonotype: Its matching antigen is unknown.

With 5 bases removed from V and 0 bases from J, the gap between germline ends came to 13 bases. Germline CDR1 reads MNHEY; CDR2 reads SMNVEV (reference sequence). The CDR3 extends over 15 amino acids. The V call is TRBV27, the J call TRBJ1-1; D might be TRBD1 (6 bases). The source was PBMCs from blood, collected roughly 2 weeks before vaccination. The origin of this receptor is a man over 45 who received an inactivated influenza vaccine. CDR3 coding DNA: TGTGCCAGCAGTCCGCGGGACAACATGAACACTGAAGCTTTCTTT. This codes for CASSPRDNMNTEAFF.